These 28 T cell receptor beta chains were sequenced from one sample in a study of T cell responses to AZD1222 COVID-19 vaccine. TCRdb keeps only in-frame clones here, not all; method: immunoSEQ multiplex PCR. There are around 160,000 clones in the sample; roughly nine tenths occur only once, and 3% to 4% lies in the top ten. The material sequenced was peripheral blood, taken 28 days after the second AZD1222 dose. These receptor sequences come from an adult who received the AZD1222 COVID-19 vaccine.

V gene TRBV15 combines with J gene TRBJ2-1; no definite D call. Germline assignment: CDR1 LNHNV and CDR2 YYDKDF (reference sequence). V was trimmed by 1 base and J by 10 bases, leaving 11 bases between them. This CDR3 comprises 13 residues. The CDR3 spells CATSRGGILEQFF. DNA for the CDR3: TGTGCCACCAGCAGAGGTGGGATCCTGGAGCAGTTCTTC.

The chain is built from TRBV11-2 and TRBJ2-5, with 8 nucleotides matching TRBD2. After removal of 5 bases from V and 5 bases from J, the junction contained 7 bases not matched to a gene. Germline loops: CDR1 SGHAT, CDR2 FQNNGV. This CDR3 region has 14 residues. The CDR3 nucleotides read TGTGCCAGCAGCCTGTTGCCTAGCGGGGAGACCCAGTACTTC. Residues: CASSLLPSGETQYF.

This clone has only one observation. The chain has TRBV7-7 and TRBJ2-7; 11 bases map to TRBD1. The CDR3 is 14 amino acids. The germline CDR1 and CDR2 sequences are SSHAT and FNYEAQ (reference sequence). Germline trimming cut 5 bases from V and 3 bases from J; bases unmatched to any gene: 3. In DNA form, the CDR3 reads TGTGCCAGCAGCGCCGGGACAGGGGGCTACGAGCAGTACTTC. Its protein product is CASSAGTGGYEQYF.

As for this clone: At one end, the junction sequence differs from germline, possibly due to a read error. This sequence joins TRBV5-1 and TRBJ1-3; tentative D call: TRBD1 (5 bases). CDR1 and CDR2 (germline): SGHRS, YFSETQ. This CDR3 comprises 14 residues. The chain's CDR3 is CASSRGRSGNTTYF. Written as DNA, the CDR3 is TGCGCCAGCAGCCGGGGCCGCTCTGGAAACACCACATATTTT.

The CDR3 DNA sequence: TGTGCCAGCAGTGAAGGACAGGGGTATGGCTACACCTTC. It encodes CASSEGQGYGYTF. This chain joins TRBV6-1 and TRBJ1-2; 8 nucleotides agree with TRBD1. V was pared by 1 base and J by 5 bases, with 0 bases of the junction left unmatched. Germline CDR1 and CDR2: MNHNS and SASEGT. The CDR3 totals 13 residues.

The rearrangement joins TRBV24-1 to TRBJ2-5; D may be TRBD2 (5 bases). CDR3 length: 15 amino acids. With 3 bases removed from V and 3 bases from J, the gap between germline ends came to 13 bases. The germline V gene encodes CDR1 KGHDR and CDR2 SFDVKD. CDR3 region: CATSDRDLLKETQYF. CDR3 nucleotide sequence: TGTGCCACCAGTGATCGGGATTTACTTAAAGAGACCCAGTACTTC.

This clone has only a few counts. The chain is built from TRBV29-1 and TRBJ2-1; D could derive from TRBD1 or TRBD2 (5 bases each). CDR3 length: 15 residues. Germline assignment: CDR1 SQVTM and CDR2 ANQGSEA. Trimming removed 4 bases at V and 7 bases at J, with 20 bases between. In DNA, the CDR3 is TGCAGCGTTGCCGGTGGGGACCGCGGCAAGAATGAGCAGTTCTTC. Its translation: CSVAGGDRGKNEQFF.

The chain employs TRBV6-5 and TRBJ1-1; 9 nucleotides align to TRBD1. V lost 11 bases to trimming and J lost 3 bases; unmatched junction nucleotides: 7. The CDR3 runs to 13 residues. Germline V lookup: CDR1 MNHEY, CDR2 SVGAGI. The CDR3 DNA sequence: TGTGCCTCAACCAGACAGGGGGACACTGAAGCTTTCTTT. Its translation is CASTRQGDTEAFF.

The CDR3 sequence: CASSETTGDYEQYF. The CDR3 bases are TGTGCCAGCAGCGAGACGACAGGGGACTACGAGCAGTACTTC. V and J are TRBV3-1 (or the pseudogene TRBV3-2) and TRBJ2-7; 8 nucleotides line up with TRBD1. Germline V gives CDR1 LGHDT, CDR2 YNNKEL (reference sequence). The CDR3 sequence is 14 residues long. The V segment lost 5 bases and the J segment 3 bases; nucleotides outside the gene matches: 6.

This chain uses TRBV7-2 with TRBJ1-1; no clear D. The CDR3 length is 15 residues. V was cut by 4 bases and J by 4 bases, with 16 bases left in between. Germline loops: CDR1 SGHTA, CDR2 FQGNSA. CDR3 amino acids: CASSSHKGQSTEAFF. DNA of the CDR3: TGTGCCAGCAGCTCACATAAGGGCCAGTCCACTGAAGCTTTCTTT.

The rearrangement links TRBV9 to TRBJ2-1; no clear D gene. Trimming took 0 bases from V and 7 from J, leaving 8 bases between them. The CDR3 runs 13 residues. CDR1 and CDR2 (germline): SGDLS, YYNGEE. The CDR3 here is CASSVGSGNEQFF. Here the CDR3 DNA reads TGTGCCAGCAGCGTAGGGTCGGGTAATGAGCAGTTCTTC. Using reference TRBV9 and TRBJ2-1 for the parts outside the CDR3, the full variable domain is DSGVTQTPKHLITATGQRVTLRCSPRSGDLSVYWYQQSLDQGLQFLIQYYNGEERAKGNILERFSAQQFPDLHSELNLSSLELGDSALYFCASSVGSGNEQFFGPGTRLTVL.

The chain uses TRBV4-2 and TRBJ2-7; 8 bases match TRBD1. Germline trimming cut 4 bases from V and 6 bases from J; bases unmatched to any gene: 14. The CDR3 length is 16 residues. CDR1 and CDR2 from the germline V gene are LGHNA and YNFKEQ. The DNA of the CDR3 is TGTGCCAGCAGCCTCCGTACAGGGGGTGGGGGAGCCGAGCAGTACTTC. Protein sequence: CASSLRTGGGGAEQYF.

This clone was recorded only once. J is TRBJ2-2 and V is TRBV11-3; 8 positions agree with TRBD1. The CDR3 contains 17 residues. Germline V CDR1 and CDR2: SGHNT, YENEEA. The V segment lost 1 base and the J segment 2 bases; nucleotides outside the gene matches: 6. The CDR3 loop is CASSLARTGRNTGELFF. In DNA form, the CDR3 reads TGTGCCAGCAGCTTAGCTCGGACAGGGAGAAACACCGGGGAGCTGTTTTTT. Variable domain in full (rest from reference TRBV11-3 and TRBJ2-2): EAGVVQSPRYKIIEKKQPVAFWCNPISGHNTLYWYLQNLGQGPELLIRYENEEAVDDSQLPKDRFSAERLKGVDSTLKIQPAELGDSAVYLCASSLARTGRNTGELFFGEGSRLTVL.

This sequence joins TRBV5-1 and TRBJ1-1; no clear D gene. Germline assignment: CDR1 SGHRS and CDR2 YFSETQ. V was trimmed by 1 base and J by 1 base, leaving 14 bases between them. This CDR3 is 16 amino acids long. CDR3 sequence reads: CASSLLRMRANTEAFF. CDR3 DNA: TGCGCCAGCAGCTTGTTAAGGATGAGGGCGAACACTGAAGCTTTCTTT. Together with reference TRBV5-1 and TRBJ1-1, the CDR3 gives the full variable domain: KAGVTQTPRYLIKTRGQQVTLSCSPISGHRSVSWYQQTPGQGLQFLFEYFSETQRNKGNFPGRFSGRQFSNSRSEMNVSTLELGDSALYLCASSLLRMRANTEAFFGQGTRLTVV.

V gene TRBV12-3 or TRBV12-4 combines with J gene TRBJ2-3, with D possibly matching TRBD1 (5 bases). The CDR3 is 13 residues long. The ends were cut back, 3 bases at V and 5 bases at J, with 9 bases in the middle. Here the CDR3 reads CASSLGLGDTQYF. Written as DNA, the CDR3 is TGTGCCAGCAGTTTGGGGCTCGGAGATACGCAGTATTTT.

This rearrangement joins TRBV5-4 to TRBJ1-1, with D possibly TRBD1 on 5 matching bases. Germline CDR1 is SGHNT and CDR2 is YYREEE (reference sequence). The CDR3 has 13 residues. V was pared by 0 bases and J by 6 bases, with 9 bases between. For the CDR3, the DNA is TGTGCCAGCAGCTTGGTTTGGGACTCTGAAGCTTTCTTT. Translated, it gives CASSLVWDSEAFF.

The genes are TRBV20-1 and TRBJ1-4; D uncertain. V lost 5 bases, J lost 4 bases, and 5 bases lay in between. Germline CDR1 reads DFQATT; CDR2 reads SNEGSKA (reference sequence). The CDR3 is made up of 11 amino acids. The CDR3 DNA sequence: TGCAGTGCTTTCCTTAATGAAAAACTGTTTTTT. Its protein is CSAFLNEKLFF.

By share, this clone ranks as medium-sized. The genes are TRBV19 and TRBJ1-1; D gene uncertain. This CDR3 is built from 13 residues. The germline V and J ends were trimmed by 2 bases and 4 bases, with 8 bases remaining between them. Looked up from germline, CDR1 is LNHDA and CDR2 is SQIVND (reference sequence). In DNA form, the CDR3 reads TGTGCCAGTAGTATAACGGTGAGCACTGAAGCTTTCTTT. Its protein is CASSITVSTEAFF.

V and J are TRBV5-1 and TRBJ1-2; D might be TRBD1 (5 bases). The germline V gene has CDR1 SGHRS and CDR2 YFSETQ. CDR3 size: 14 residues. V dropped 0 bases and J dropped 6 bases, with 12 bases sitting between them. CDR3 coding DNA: TGCGCCAGCAGCTTGGAAGGCAGGGCGGATGGCTACACCTTC. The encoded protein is CASSLEGRADGYTF.

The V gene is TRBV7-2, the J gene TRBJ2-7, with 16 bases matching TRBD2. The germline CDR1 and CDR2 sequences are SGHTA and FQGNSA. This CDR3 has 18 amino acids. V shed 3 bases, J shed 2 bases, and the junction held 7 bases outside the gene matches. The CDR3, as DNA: TGTGCCAGCAGCTTCGCCGGGACTAGCGGGGGGGGAGCCTACGAGCAGTACTTC. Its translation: CASSFAGTSGGGAYEQYF.

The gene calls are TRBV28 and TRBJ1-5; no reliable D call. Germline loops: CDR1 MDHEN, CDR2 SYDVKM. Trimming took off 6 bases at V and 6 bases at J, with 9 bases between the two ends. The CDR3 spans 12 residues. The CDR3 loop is CASRPRGQPQHF. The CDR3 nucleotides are TGTGCCAGCAGACCTCGGGGTCAGCCCCAGCATTTT.

The CDR3 nucleotides read TGCGCCAGCAGCTTGGGGGCGGGGGTGACCTACAATGAGCAGTTCTTC. Residues: CASSLGAGVTYNEQFF. The chain uses TRBV5-1 and TRBJ2-1; 7 positions match TRBD2. In germline, CDR1 is SGHRS, CDR2 YFSETQ. V dropped 0 bases and J dropped 2; count of bases not matched to a gene: 5. This CDR3 is 16 amino acids long.

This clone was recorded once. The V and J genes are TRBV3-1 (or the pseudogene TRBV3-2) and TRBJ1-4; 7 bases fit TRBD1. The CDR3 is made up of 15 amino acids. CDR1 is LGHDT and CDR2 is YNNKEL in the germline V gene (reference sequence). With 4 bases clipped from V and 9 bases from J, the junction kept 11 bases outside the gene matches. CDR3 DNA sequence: TGTGCCAGCAGCCCTGACAGGGCGACGGGGCAAAAACTGTTTTTT. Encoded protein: CASSPDRATGQKLFF.

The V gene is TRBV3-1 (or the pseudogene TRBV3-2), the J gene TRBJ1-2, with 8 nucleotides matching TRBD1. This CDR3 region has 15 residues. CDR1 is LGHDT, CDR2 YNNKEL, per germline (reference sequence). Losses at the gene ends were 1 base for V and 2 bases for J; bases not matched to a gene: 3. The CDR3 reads CASSQAWTGNYGYTF. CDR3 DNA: TGTGCCAGCAGCCAAGCCTGGACAGGGAACTATGGCTACACCTTC.

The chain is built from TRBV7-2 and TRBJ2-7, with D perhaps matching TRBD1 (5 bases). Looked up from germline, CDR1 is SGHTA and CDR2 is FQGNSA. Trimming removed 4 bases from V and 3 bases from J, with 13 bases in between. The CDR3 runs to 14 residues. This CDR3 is CASSSSRVGYEQYF. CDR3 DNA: TGTGCCAGCAGCTCCAGCAGGGTCGGCTACGAGCAGTACTTC.

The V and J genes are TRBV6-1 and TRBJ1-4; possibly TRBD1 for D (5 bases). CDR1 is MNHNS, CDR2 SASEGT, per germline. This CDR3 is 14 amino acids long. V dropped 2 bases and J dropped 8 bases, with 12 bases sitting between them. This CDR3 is CASSERAGREKLFF. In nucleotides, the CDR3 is TGTGCCAGCAGTGAAAGGGCAGGGAGGGAAAAACTGTTTTTT.

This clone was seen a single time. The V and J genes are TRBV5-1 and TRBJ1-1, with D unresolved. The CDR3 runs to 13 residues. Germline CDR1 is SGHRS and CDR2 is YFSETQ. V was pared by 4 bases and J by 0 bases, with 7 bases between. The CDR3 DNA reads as TGCGCCAGCAGCCCCGACCTGAACACTGAAGCTTTCTTT. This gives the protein CASSPDLNTEAFF. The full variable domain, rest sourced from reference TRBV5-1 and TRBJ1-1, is KAGVTQTPRYLIKTRGQQVTLSCSPISGHRSVSWYQQTPGQGLQFLFEYFSETQRNKGNFPGRFSGRQFSNSRSEMNVSTLELGDSALYLCASSPDLNTEAFFGQGTRLTVV.

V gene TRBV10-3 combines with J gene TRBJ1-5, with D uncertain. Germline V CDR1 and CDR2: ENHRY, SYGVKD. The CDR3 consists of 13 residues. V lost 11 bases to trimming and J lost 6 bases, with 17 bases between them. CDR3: CAAWRESGQPQHF. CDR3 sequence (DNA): TGTGCCGCCTGGCGGGAGAGTGGTCAGCCCCAGCATTTT.